This T cell receptor (beta chain) was identified during a study of immune evolution from preneoplasia to lung adenocarcinoma. Regarding the study as a whole: Top clone share appeared to fall from AAH through AIS, MIA, adenocarcinoma.

The data were produced by immunoSEQ multiplex PCR, yet TCRdb's version contains in-frame clones alone and is incomplete. This sample has about 2,500 clones; 84% occur once, and the top ten carry approximately 5.6%. The CDR3 is 16 residues long. V was clipped by 6 bases and J by 5 bases; unmatched bases: 13. CDR1 and CDR2 (germline): KGHSH, LQKENI. A word on this clone: What it recognizes is unknown.

V is TRBV18 and J is TRBJ1-1, with 9 bases that match TRBD1. The sequence was obtained from a person aged 60 to 80 with invasive lung adenocarcinoma. The sample taken for sequencing was FFPE invasive lung adenocarcinoma tissue. Here the CDR3 DNA reads TGTGCCAGCTCCTCCAATACAGGGGGCGCAGAAACTGAAGCTTTCTTT. This translates into CASSSNTGGAETEAFF.